This T cell receptor beta chain was identified during a study of T cell responses to AZD1222 COVID-19 vaccine. Notes on the study in general: Receipt of two AZD1222 doses was followed by a rise in Spike-specific TCR breadth and depth. Spike regions recognized by vaccine-associated CD4 TCRs spanned the protein, led by 160-218 and 743-854.

Data came from immunoSEQ multiplex PCR; TCRdb stores just in-frame clones and leaves some out. The top ten clones hold roughly 6.2% of a sample with roughly 110,000 clones, around nine tenths of them seen once. To note about this clone: Its antigen is as yet unknown.

Per germline, CDR1 SGHTA and CDR2 FQGNSA. CDR3 size: 14 residues. The V gene end was trimmed by 1 base and the J gene end by 3 bases; junction bases not matched to a gene: 1. The chain couples TRBV7-2 to TRBJ2-3, with TRBD1 identical over 7 bases. The source of this sequence is an adult who received the AZD1222 COVID-19 vaccine. Sequenced here: peripheral blood, sampled 28 days after the second AZD1222 dose. The CDR3 nucleotides are TGTGCCAGCAGCTTAGTCAGGGGGACAGATACGCAGTATTTT. As protein: CASSLVRGTDTQYF.